Each of the 29 T cell receptor beta chains below was sequenced from the same sample in a study of T-cell memory formation after mild COVID-19. TCRdb redid the calling of the 5' RACE reads with MiXCR, one entry per CDR3 protein. This table holds around 130,000 distinct CDR3 sequences, more than 15% found once. Material for sequencing was PBMCs or a T cell subset sorted from them (not recorded which). The receptor source for this set is a man between 18 and 35 years old who had mild COVID-19 (a few samples of this study predate the infection). Cell type and time point are not known.

This clonotype was counted only a few times. The CDR3 sequence: CATSRGTGDGAKNIQYF. The CDR3 nucleotides read TGTGCCACCAGCAGAGGGACAGGGGACGGGGCCAAAAACATTCAGTACTTC. The V and J genes are TRBV15 and TRBJ2-4; TRBD1 matches at 9 bases. Looked up from germline, CDR1 is LNHNV and CDR2 is YYDKDF (reference sequence). The CDR3 length is 17 residues. The V and J ends lost 1 base and 1 base, in that order; junction bases with no gene match: 5.

V usage is TRBV5-4 and J usage is TRBJ1-6; D may be TRBD1 (5 bases). Trimming shortened V by 3 bases and J by 4 bases, and 14 bases separated the two germline ends. The length of the CDR3 is 16 residues. From germline, CDR1 is SGHNT and CDR2 YYREEE (reference sequence). This CDR3 reads CASSSAGIGYNSPLHF. CDR3 nucleotides: TGTGCCAGCAGCTCGGCAGGGATTGGGTATAATTCACCCCTCCACTTT.

The CDR3 region has the DNA TGCGCCAGCAGCCTTGGGACTCTGAACGTTGCTTTCTTT. It specifies CASSLGTLNVAFF. The rearrangement uses TRBV5-1 and TRBJ1-1, with D tentatively TRBD1 (5 bases). The ends were cut back, 4 bases at V and 11 bases at J, with 18 bases in the middle. The CDR3 is 13 amino acids. Germline V gene lookup returns CDR1 SGHRS and CDR2 YFSETQ.

This sequence joins TRBV19 and TRBJ1-5, with D possibly being TRBD1 (5 bases). There are 15 residues in the CDR3. The V end was cut by 5 bases, the J end by 6 bases, with 17 bases between. Germline CDR1 is LNHDA and CDR2 is SQIVND (reference sequence). The CDR3 DNA sequence: TGTGCCAGTAGTCGTGGGTTGCAGGGTCGTCAGCCCCAGCATTTT. Protein product: CASSRGLQGRQPQHF.

The V gene is TRBV29-1, the J gene TRBJ2-3; TRBD1 agrees at 8 bases. V gave up 6 bases and J gave up 0 bases; unmatched junction bases: 5. Germline assignment: CDR1 SQVTM and CDR2 ANQGSEA. This CDR3 is 14 amino acids long. CDR3 DNA sequence: TGCAGCGTCCGACAGGGGTATAGCACAGATACGCAGTATTTT. It is translated as CSVRQGYSTDTQYF.

The rearrangement joins TRBV18 to TRBJ2-7; D is perhaps TRBD1 (6 bases). The CDR3 is made up of 13 amino acids. V shed 5 bases and J shed 3 bases, with 11 bases lying between them. The germline V gene encodes CDR1 KGHSH and CDR2 LQKENI. The CDR3 nucleotides read TGTGCCAGCTCAGCTCCGGACAGCTACGAGCAGTACTTC. Encoded protein: CASSAPDSYEQYF.

Written as DNA, the CDR3 is TGCGCCAGCAGCCAAGGGTATCTAGCGGGGGGACCTCATACGCAGTATTTT. Its translation: CASSQGYLAGGPHTQYF. The gene calls are TRBV4-3 and TRBJ2-3, with 11 bases matching TRBD2. Germline assignment: CDR1 LGHNA and CDR2 YSLEER. The CDR3 spans 17 residues. V gave up 1 base and J gave up 7 bases; unmatched junction bases: 10.

The rearrangement uses TRBV6-2 or TRBV6-3 and TRBJ1-2; 10 nucleotides line up with TRBD1. Germline CDR1 reads MNHEY; CDR2 reads SVGEGT. V trimming: 3 bases; J trimming: 9 bases; junction bases outside the gene matches: 7. The CDR3 contains 14 residues. CDR3 sequence reads: CASSYRGTGESYTF. CDR3 nucleotide sequence: TGTGCCAGCAGTTATCGCGGGACAGGGGAGAGCTACACCTTC.

This clonotype was seen a few times. This rearrangement joins TRBV7-2 to TRBJ2-2; D is undetermined. The V gene lost 5 bases and the J gene lost 6 bases, with 13 bases spanning the gap. Germline V lookup: CDR1 SGHTA, CDR2 FQGNSA. The CDR3 loop spans 14 amino acids. The CDR3 nucleotides read TGTGCCAGCAGCCCCCTTTCGACCTCCGGGGAGCTGTTTTTT. Its translation is CASSPLSTSGELFF.

This clonotype was seen many times. The chain carries TRBV12-3 or TRBV12-4 and TRBJ2-5; the match to TRBD2 covers 11 bases. Trimming removed 6 bases from V and 3 bases from J; junction bases left unmatched: 3. CDR3 length: 14 amino acids. CDR3 nucleotide sequence: TGTGCCAGCAGCCTAGCGGGGGGAGAAGAGACCCAGTACTTC. Amino acid sequence: CASSLAGGEETQYF.

This clonotype turned up a few times. The chain links TRBV7-3 to TRBJ2-3, with 7 bases matching TRBD2. The CDR3 loop spans 14 amino acids. Germline CDR1 and CDR2: SGHTA and FQGTGA. Unmatched junction bases numbered 10, after V lost 5 bases and J lost 8 bases. This chain's CDR3 is CASSPRGLPGTQYF. In DNA, the CDR3 is TGTGCCAGCAGCCCGCGGGGACTACCTGGTACGCAGTATTTT.

This clonotype has just a few counts. The genes are TRBV5-6 and TRBJ2-1, with 13 bases fitting TRBD2. CDR1 and CDR2 (germline): SGHDT, YYEEEE. The trim removed 1 base at V and 5 bases at J, leaving 6 bases unmatched. This CDR3 is built from 17 residues. CDR3 residues: CASSLLLAGGKHNEQFF. CDR3 nucleotides: TGTGCCAGCAGCTTGTTACTAGCGGGGGGGAAGCACAATGAGCAGTTCTTC. Complete variable domain (other parts from reference TRBV5-6 and TRBJ2-1): DAGVTQSPTHLIKTRGQQVTLRCSPKSGHDTVSWYQQALGQGPQFIFQYYEEEERQRGNFPDRFSGHQFPNYSSELNVNALLLGDSALYLCASSLLLAGGKHNEQFFGPGTRLTVL.

The table lists this clonotype with a few counts. The chain links TRBV6-2 or TRBV6-3 to TRBJ2-3, with a weak D call TRBD1 (6 bases). The CDR3 is made up of 15 amino acids. V lost 5 bases and J lost 1, with 13 bases in between. Germline V gene sequence: CDR1 MNHEY, CDR2 SVGEGT. DNA for the CDR3: TGTGCCAGCAGTCACCGGCGGACAGGCACAGATACGCAGTATTTT. It yields the protein CASSHRRTGTDTQYF.

In its sample, this clonotype was seen a few times. This rearrangement joins TRBV20-1 to TRBJ1-1, with a weak D call TRBD1 (5 bases). V shed 6 bases and J shed 5 bases, with 19 bases lying between them. CDR3 length: 14 residues. Germline V CDR1 and CDR2: DFQATT, SNEGSKA (reference sequence). The CDR3 DNA follows: TGCAGTGCCCCGTCCCCGATAAGGGGTACTGAAGCTTTCTTT. This translates into CSAPSPIRGTEAFF.

The sample holds a few counts of this clonotype. V gene TRBV29-1 combines with J gene TRBJ2-3, with TRBD1 identical over 8 bases. The germline V gene encodes CDR1 SQVTM and CDR2 ANQGSEA. The CDR3 runs to 14 residues. The junction had 7 bases not matched to a gene; V was cut back by 7 bases and J by 1 base. CDR3 region: CSAEATGGTDTQYF. CDR3 sequence (DNA): TGCAGCGCCGAGGCGACAGGGGGCACAGATACGCAGTATTTT.

This clonotype was picked up a small number of times. V usage is TRBV9 and J usage is TRBJ1-2, with a possible D match to TRBD1 (5 bases). Per germline, CDR1 SGDLS and CDR2 YYNGEE. V lost 3 bases and J 6 bases, leaving 9 bases between the germline ends. CDR3 length: 12 residues. CDR3 region: CASSAQGNGYTF. The CDR3 DNA is TGTGCCAGCAGCGCGCAGGGAAATGGCTACACCTTC.

CDR3 DNA: TGTGCCAGCTCCCTAGGGGGACTAGGCTACAATGAGCAGTTCTTC. Protein product: CASSLGGLGYNEQFF. The chain employs TRBV7-3 and TRBJ2-1; 8 bases map to TRBD2. Germline V gene lookup returns CDR1 SGHTA and CDR2 FQGTGA. V was clipped by 8 bases and J by 3 bases; unmatched bases: 9. This CDR3 is built from 15 residues.

The chain is built from TRBV6-5 and TRBJ1-4, with TRBD1 matching 7 bases. The trim removed 7 bases at V and 7 bases at J, leaving 9 bases unmatched. The CDR3 loop spans 14 amino acids. Germline assignment: CDR1 MNHEY and CDR2 SVGAGI. CDR3 in amino acids: CASNQQGRGEKLFF. The CDR3 DNA is TGTGCCAGCAATCAACAGGGGCGGGGTGAAAAACTGTTTTTT.

The table lists this clonotype with a few counts. The V call is TRBV11-3, the J call TRBJ1-1; D is uncertain. CDR3 length equals 13 residues. From germline, CDR1 is SGHNT and CDR2 YENEEA. The V and J ends lost 1 base and 1 base respectively, with 4 bases between them. CDR3: CASSLAPNTEAFF. In DNA, the CDR3 is TGTGCCAGCAGCTTAGCTCCGAACACTGAAGCTTTCTTT.

This clonotype turned up a few times. The chain carries TRBV30 and TRBJ1-1; the match to TRBD1 covers 8 bases. The CDR3 runs 13 residues. In germline, CDR1 is GTSNPN, CDR2 SVGIG (reference sequence). V dropped 4 bases and J dropped 9; count of bases not matched to a gene: 10. The CDR3 protein is CAWTDRVGKKAFF. The CDR3 DNA follows: TGTGCCTGGACGGACAGGGTAGGAAAAAAAGCTTTCTTT.

A few counts support this clonotype. The genes are TRBV4-1 and TRBJ2-1; D may correspond to TRBD1 or TRBD2 (5 bases each). V lost 2 bases and J lost 4, with 24 bases in between. CDR1 and CDR2 from the germline V gene are MGHRA and YSYEKL. The length of the CDR3 is 19 residues. CDR3 amino acids: CASSQKAYPGPTAYNEQFF. CDR3 in DNA: TGCGCCAGCAGCCAAAAGGCGTATCCGGGACCGACGGCTTACAATGAGCAGTTCTTC.

This clonotype appeared many times. The chain joins TRBV6-5 to TRBJ2-3; TRBD2 matches 8 bases. Germline trimming cut 0 bases from V and 0 bases from J; bases unmatched to any gene: 5. CDR1 MNHEY and CDR2 SVGAGI come from the germline V gene. This CDR3 spans 17 amino acids. The DNA of the CDR3 is TGTGCCAGCAGTTACTCCTTCGGGAGGGGCAGCACAGATACGCAGTATTTT. The encoded protein is CASSYSFGRGSTDTQYF.

In nucleotides, the CDR3 is TGCGCCAGCAGCTTGACGGCCAGCCAAGAGACCCAGTACTTC. Its protein is CASSLTASQETQYF. The chain has TRBV5-1 and TRBJ2-5; D remains unclear. CDR3 length: 14 residues. V was clipped by 1 base and J by 1 base, with 8 bases between them. Germline V gene data show CDR1 as SGHRS and CDR2 as YFSETQ.

J is TRBJ1-6 and V is TRBV2; D possibly corresponds to TRBD1 (5 bases). Looked up from germline, CDR1 is SNHLY and CDR2 is FYNNEI. This CDR3 has 14 residues. V dropped 3 bases and J dropped 10 bases, with 13 bases sitting between them. The CDR3: CASSEVGVRSPLHF. The CDR3 bases are TGTGCCAGCAGTGAGGTGGGGGTAAGATCACCCCTCCACTTT.

This clonotype was picked up a small number of times. V and J are TRBV7-3 and TRBJ1-1; 8 bases agree with TRBD1. From germline, CDR1 is SGHTA and CDR2 FQGTGA. The CDR3 covers 14 residues. With V trimmed by 5 bases and J by 4 bases, 6 bases remained unmatched. In DNA, the CDR3 is TGTGCCAGCAGCCTGACAGGGGTGAGCACTGAAGCTTTCTTT. It yields the protein CASSLTGVSTEAFF.

The rearrangement uses TRBV29-1 and TRBJ1-2; the D gene is possibly TRBD1 (5 bases). The germline V and J ends were trimmed by 0 bases and 3 bases, with 11 bases remaining between them. The CDR3 sequence is 14 residues long. The V gene's germline CDR1 is SQVTM and CDR2 ANQGSEA. The CDR3 sequence is CSVEDWGRDYGYTF. CDR3 in DNA: TGCAGCGTTGAAGACTGGGGACGCGACTATGGCTACACCTTC.

This clonotype was picked up many times. The genes are TRBV9 and TRBJ2-3; D possibly corresponds to TRBD1 (7 bases). V was clipped by 0 bases and J by 4 bases, with 12 bases between them. Per the germline V gene, CDR1 is SGDLS and CDR2 is YYNGEE. This CDR3 spans 15 amino acids. CDR3 sequence (DNA): TGTGCCAGCAGCGTAGCAACAGGGGAGGCAGATACGCAGTATTTT. Translating gives CASSVATGEADTQYF.

This clonotype was detected many times. The chain recombines TRBV20-1 with TRBJ1-4; a possible D gene is TRBD1 (5 bases). The CDR3 covers 15 residues. The V gene's germline CDR1 is DFQATT and CDR2 SNEGSKA (reference sequence). Trimming stripped 3 bases from V and 4 bases from J, with 15 bases between. CDR3 residues: CSASPATGLNEKLFF. For the CDR3, the DNA is TGCAGTGCTAGCCCGGCCACAGGACTTAATGAAAAACTGTTTTTT.

This clonotype was seen more than once but under ten times. The genes are TRBV29-1 and TRBJ1-5; 7 bases line up with TRBD1. CDR1 and CDR2 (germline): SQVTM, ANQGSEA. The CDR3 loop spans 13 amino acids. Trimming removed 5 bases from V and 4 bases from J; junction bases left unmatched: 5. The CDR3 nucleotides read TGCAGCGTTAGGGACAGCCCGAATCAGCCCCAGCATTTT. It yields the protein CSVRDSPNQPQHF.